This TCR beta chain was obtained from a study of CD8+ T cells in alopecia areata. Study-wide results and caveats: It was observed that many expanded lesional clones persisted in scalp and blood during tofacitinib.

The sequencing template was cDNA reverse transcribed from extracted RNA. Only in-frame clones appear in the TCRdb table, and some are missing; sequencing was by immunoSEQ multiplex PCR. Of nearly 95,000 clones listed, around 71% are singletons. Germline CDR1 and CDR2: MNHEY and SMNVEV (reference sequence). The CDR3 covers 15 residues. V was cut by 6 bases and J by 4 bases, with 15 bases left in between. Treatment of the sample: oral pan-JAK inhibitor, 5-10 mg twice daily. On this clone: Its cognate antigen is unknown.

The chain couples TRBV27 to TRBJ2-2; possible D gene TRBD2, 5 bases. Material: CD8+ T cells sorted from blood, obtained around week 44, from a patient treated with tofacitinib. The sequence was obtained from a human donor with alopecia areata. In nucleotides, the CDR3 is TGTGCCAGCAGCTTGACACCCGCGGGCACCGGGGAGCTGTTTTTT. This encodes CASSLTPAGTGELFF.